The 21 T cell receptor beta chains below all came from one sample that was sequenced in a study of regulatory T cells in long-lasting Graves disease. Time point noted: persistent/refractory GD, antithyroid drugs over 5 years with positive TRAb. From PBMCs, RNA was extracted and then used to make the TCR library. Relying on iRepertoire HTBI primers and Arm-PCR of CDR3 regions, the team built TCR beta libraries. TCRdb reprocessed the multiplex PCR reads with MiXCR, giving one entry per CDR3 protein. The table includes hundreds of thousands of distinct CDR3 sequences, around 20% detected once. The starting material was peripheral blood mononuclear cells (PBMCs), obtained when the disease was refractory, from a patient treated with antithyroid drugs. The origin of the receptors is a female donor with Graves disease.

The chain employs TRBV10-2 and TRBJ2-2; D may be TRBD1 (5 bases). Germline V gives CDR1 WSHSY, CDR2 SAAADI. V was trimmed by 4 bases and J by 3 bases, leaving 12 bases between them. The CDR3 runs to 15 residues. CDR3 nucleotides: TGCGCCAGCAGTGCTGGGGCTGATGACACCGGGGAGCTGTTTTTT. Its protein is CASSAGADDTGELFF.

This clonotype came up many times. The chain employs TRBV11-1 and TRBJ2-5; a weak D match, TRBD1 (6 bases). The V gene's germline CDR1 is SGHAT and CDR2 FQDESV (reference sequence). V was trimmed by 2 bases and J by 3 bases, leaving 7 bases between them. The CDR3 contains 13 residues. CDR3 DNA: TGTGCCAGCAGCTTACCAGGGGAAGAGACCCAGTACTTC. This encodes CASSLPGEETQYF.

This clonotype was seen repeatedly, ten times or more. The chain recombines TRBV28 with TRBJ2-5, with D unclear. CDR1 and CDR2 from the germline V gene are MDHEN and SYDVKM. The V and J ends lost 3 bases and 6 bases respectively, with 8 bases between them. This CDR3 comprises 12 residues. Here the CDR3 reads CASSLTEKTQYF. Written as DNA, the CDR3 is TGTGCCAGCAGTTTGACGGAAAAGACCCAGTACTTC.

This clonotype was picked up many times. This sequence joins TRBV28 and TRBJ2-5; 8 positions agree with TRBD2. Germline lookup yields CDR1 MDHEN and CDR2 SYDVKM. The CDR3 covers 15 residues. Trimming took 2 bases from V and 5 from J; bases not matched to a gene: 7. The CDR3 reads CASSLTGGGTETQYF. CDR3 DNA: TGTGCCAGCAGTTTAACGGGAGGGGGTACGGAGACCCAGTACTTC. The full variable domain, in which reference TRBV28 and TRBJ2-5 provide the parts outside the CDR3, is DVKVTQSSRYLVKRTGEKVFLECVQDMDHENMFWYRQDPGLGLRLIYFSYDVKMKEKGDIPEGYSVSREKKERFSLILESASTNQTSMYLCASSLTGGGTETQYFGPGTRLLVL.

This clonotype appeared many times. The gene calls are TRBV5-5 and TRBJ2-2; D unclear. Looked up from germline, CDR1 is SGHKS and CDR2 is YYEKEE (reference sequence). V was shortened by 4 bases and J by 2 bases, with 9 bases between the two germline ends. This CDR3 is built from 14 residues. CDR3 residues: CASSKDGNTGELFF. In nucleotides, the CDR3 is TGTGCCAGCAGCAAAGACGGTAACACCGGGGAGCTGTTTTTT.

This clonotype appeared many times. This chain connects TRBV2 to TRBJ2-2; either TRBD1 or TRBD2 may fit D (5 bases each). V lost 6 bases and J 2 bases, leaving 10 bases between the germline ends. The germline V gene has CDR1 SNHLY and CDR2 FYNNEI. The CDR3 sequence is 14 residues long. The CDR3 region is CASSARDNTGELFF. The CDR3 DNA reads as TGTGCCAGCAGCGCCCGGGACAACACCGGGGAGCTGTTTTTT.

This clonotype was detected many times. This sequence joins TRBV2 and TRBJ2-7; 7 bases are shared with TRBD1. The CDR3 is made up of 11 amino acids. CDR1 and CDR2 from the germline V gene are SNHLY and FYNNEI. V lost 8 bases and J lost 2; bases outside the gene matches: 0. CDR3 nucleotide sequence: TGTGCCAGCGGGACAGCCTACGAGCAGTACTTC. This sequence encodes CASGTAYEQYF.

Many counts were recorded for this clonotype. The chain recombines TRBV20-1 with TRBJ1-4; D ambiguous. CDR3 length equals 14 residues. The ends were cut back, 1 base at V and 0 bases at J, with 6 bases in the middle. Germline V lookup: CDR1 DFQATT, CDR2 SNEGSKA (reference sequence). The CDR3 region is CSARGGATNEKLFF. The CDR3, as DNA: TGCAGTGCTAGAGGTGGAGCAACTAATGAAAAACTGTTTTTT.

The rearrangement links TRBV5-1 to TRBJ2-5, with D possibly matching TRBD2 (6 bases). The CDR3 contains 16 residues. Trimming left V 4 bases short and J 2 bases short, with 18 bases between. Germline-derived CDR1 and CDR2 are SGHRS and YFSETQ. The CDR3 here is CASSRGGSRKQETQYF. The CDR3 DNA follows: TGCGCCAGCAGCCGCGGAGGGTCTAGAAAACAAGAGACCCAGTACTTC. The variable domain in full, completed from reference TRBV5-1 and TRBJ2-5, reads KAGVTQTPRYLIKTRGQQVTLSCSPISGHRSVSWYQQTPGQGLQFLFEYFSETQRNKGNFPGRFSGRQFSNSRSEMNVSTLELGDSALYLCASSRGGSRKQETQYFGPGTRLLVL.

This clonotype was observed at least ten times. This rearrangement joins TRBV5-1 to TRBJ1-2; possible D gene TRBD1, 6 bases. CDR3 length equals 16 residues. CDR1 and CDR2 from the germline V gene are SGHRS and YFSETQ. V lost 4 bases and J 0 bases, leaving 16 bases between the germline ends. For the CDR3, the DNA is TGCGCCAGCAGCGCGGCCCGCAGGGGTTCTAACTATGGCTACACCTTC. This sequence encodes CASSAARRGSNYGYTF.

This clonotype occurred many times. V and J are TRBV28 and TRBJ2-4; TRBD1 might be the D (6 bases). Trimming shortened V by 4 bases and J by 7 bases, and 11 bases separated the two germline ends. Looked up from germline, CDR1 is MDHEN and CDR2 is SYDVKM. The CDR3 is 13 amino acids. CDR3 protein: CASSSGQLNIQYF. CDR3 DNA sequence: TGTGCCAGCAGTTCTGGACAGCTCAACATTCAGTACTTC.

This clonotype was counted at least ten times. V usage is TRBV27 and J usage is TRBJ2-5, with 7 positions matching TRBD1. This CDR3 is built from 13 residues. The J segment lost 6 bases and the V segment lost 5 bases, leaving 6 bases of the junction unmatched. Germline CDR1 MNHEY, CDR2 SMNVEV (reference sequence). This CDR3 reads CASSPGTAKTQYF. The CDR3 DNA reads TGTGCCAGCAGTCCCGGGACAGCGAAGACCCAGTACTTC.

This clonotype occurred many times. The rearrangement uses TRBV30 and TRBJ2-2; 9 positions agree with TRBD2. The CDR3 runs to 15 residues. Germline V lookup: CDR1 GTSNPN, CDR2 SVGIG (reference sequence). Trimming cost V 6 bases and J 2 bases; bases outside gene matches: 7. This CDR3 is CACQPGLANTGELFF. The CDR3 region has the DNA TGTGCCTGTCAGCCGGGACTAGCCAACACCGGGGAGCTGTTTTTT.

This clonotype was seen a handful of times. This chain connects TRBV6-2 or TRBV6-3 to TRBJ1-6; 7 nucleotides line up with TRBD1. Looked up from germline, CDR1 is MNHEY and CDR2 is SVGEGT. The CDR3 loop spans 18 amino acids. The trim removed 5 bases at V and 2 bases at J, leaving 12 bases unmatched. The CDR3 sequence is CASSEAEGGGAYNSPLHF. CDR3 nucleotide sequence: TGTGCCAGCAGTGAAGCGGAGGGAGGGGGCGCCTATAATTCACCCCTCCACTTT.

This clonotype came up a few times. This rearrangement joins TRBV7-6 to TRBJ1-6, with D unclear. The germline V gene encodes CDR1 SGHVS and CDR2 FNYEAQ. V gave up 0 bases and J gave up 9 bases, with 6 bases separating them. CDR3 size: 13 residues. CDR3 nucleotide sequence: TGTGCCAGCAGCTTAGCAATAGGTTCACCCCTCCACTTT. As protein: CASSLAIGSPLHF.

This clonotype was picked up many times. The chain recombines TRBV2 with TRBJ2-1, with unresolved D. V gave up 7 bases and J gave up 7 bases, with 14 bases separating them. The CDR3 runs 13 residues. Per germline, CDR1 SNHLY and CDR2 FYNNEI. This CDR3 is CASNPQVGNEQFF. In nucleotides, the CDR3 is TGTGCCAGCAATCCTCAGGTGGGGAATGAGCAGTTCTTC.

This clonotype was seen at least ten times. The rearrangement links TRBV7-2 to TRBJ1-6; D perhaps matches TRBD1 (6 bases). The germline V gene encodes CDR1 SGHTA and CDR2 FQGNSA. This CDR3 has 15 residues. V was clipped by 2 bases and J by 6 bases, with 11 bases between them. CDR3 protein: CASSLSGQLNSPLHF. The CDR3 bases are TGTGCCAGCAGCTTATCGGGACAACTTAATTCACCCCTCCACTTT.

In its sample, this clonotype was seen many times. V and J are TRBV20-1 and TRBJ2-7; D unclear. The V gene lost 4 bases and the J gene lost 4 bases, with 14 bases spanning the gap. Germline CDR1 reads DFQATT; CDR2 reads SNEGSKA (reference sequence). The CDR3 has 13 amino acids. CDR3 protein: CSATNLRLYEQYF. For the CDR3, the DNA is TGCAGTGCTACGAACCTTAGACTTTACGAGCAGTACTTC.

This clonotype was found many times. The V and J genes are TRBV20-1 and TRBJ2-5; 11 bases fit TRBD2. Trimming at V came to 5 bases and at J to 0 bases, leaving 5 bases not matched to a gene. Germline V gene sequence: CDR1 DFQATT, CDR2 SNEGSKA (reference sequence). The CDR3 sequence is 15 residues long. CDR3 sequence (DNA): TGCAGTGCTGGCAGACTAGCGGGAAACCAAGAGACCCAGTACTTC. It specifies CSAGRLAGNQETQYF.

This clonotype was found many times. This chain links TRBV2 with TRBJ1-6, with D perhaps matching TRBD1 (5 bases). Germline CDR1 SNHLY, CDR2 FYNNEI. The CDR3 loop spans 14 amino acids. Trimming removed 4 bases from V and 7 bases from J, with 11 bases in between. This CDR3 reads CASSVQRGNSPLHF. The CDR3 DNA is TGTGCCAGCAGTGTCCAAAGGGGAAATTCACCCCTCCACTTT.

This clonotype was observed a handful of times. V and J are TRBV28 and TRBJ2-6; tentative D call: TRBD1 (6 bases). CDR1 is MDHEN and CDR2 is SYDVKM in the germline V gene. CDR3 length equals 17 residues. The ends were cut back, 5 bases at V and 0 bases at J, with 14 bases in the middle. CDR3 DNA: TGTGCCAGCAGTCCGGGACACGCCAACTCTGGGGCCAACGTCCTGACTTTC. Amino acids: CASSPGHANSGANVLTF.